The rows below give T cell receptor beta chains drawn from one sample of a study of molecular identifiers for immune sequencing clone quantification. TCRdb called the PCR reads again in MiXCR, with one record for every CDR3 protein. The data hold about 510,000 distinct CDR3 sequences, with about a fifth observed a single time. Sequencing input: naive CD8+ T cells from blood, with Jurkat cell RNA spiked in. The receptors here all came from a human donor in good health. Some libraries in this study had Jurkat cell RNA spiked in. Each CDR3 is given with its conserved first and last residue. A D gene is named only where the DNA matches it firmly. Clone size appears in some rows only: once, few, many, or a class for an expanded clone.

D gene	J gene	V gene	clone size	CDR3 length	CDR3 protein	CDR3 DNA
-	TRBJ2-2	TRBV5-6	few	14	CASSLGYSTGELFF	TGTGCCAGCAGCTTGGGATACTCCACCGGGGAGCTGTTTTTT
-	TRBJ1-1	TRBV29-1	many	11	CSVEVMGEAFF	TGCAGCGTTGAAGTAATGGGGGAAGCTTTCTTT
TRBD1	TRBJ1-1	TRBV4-3	-	14	CASSRAGGETGAFF	TGCGCCAGCAGCCGAGCAGGGGGAGAAACTGGAGCTTTCTTT
TRBD2	TRBJ2-7	TRBV19	many	17	CASSIALAGGTSYEQYF	TGTGCCAGTAGTATAGCTCTAGCGGGGGGAACCTCCTACGAGCAGTACTTC
-	TRBJ1-1	TRBV30	-	13	CAWSHHRNTEAFF	TGTGCCTGGAGCCACCACCGGAACACTGAAGCTTTCTTT
TRBD1	TRBJ2-3	TRBV12-3/TRBV12-4	many	15	CASTTQQGWPDTQYF	TGTGCCAGCACTACTCAACAGGGGTGGCCAGATACGCAGTATTTT
-	TRBJ1-1	TRBV9	many	14	CASSPIGADTEAFF	TGTGCCAGCAGCCCGATCGGGGCGGACACTGAAGCTTTCTTT
TRBD1	TRBJ2-3	TRBV7-8	many	14	CASTPTGGIDTQYF	TGTGCCAGCACTCCGACAGGGGGCATAGATACGCAGTATTTT
-	TRBJ1-1	TRBV28	many	13	CASTADGNTEAFF	TGTGCCAGCACTGCGGACGGAAACACTGAAGCTTTCTTT
-	TRBJ2-3	TRBV19	few	16	CASSIDLRPSTDTQYF	TGTGCCAGTAGTATAGATCTTAGGCCTAGCACAGATACGCAGTATTTT
TRBD1	TRBJ2-6	TRBV27	few	19	CASRRGTGTSLSGANVLTF	TGTGCCAGCAGACGAGGGACAGGGACTTCTCTCTCTGGGGCCAACGTCCTGACTTTC
-	TRBJ1-1	TRBV29-1	many	13	CSAERGENTEAFF	TGCAGCGCCGAGCGCGGGGAGAACACTGAAGCTTTCTTT
-	TRBJ2-7	TRBV20-1	few	14	CSNQMEGGTYEQYF	TGCAGCAATCAAATGGAGGGCGGCACTTACGAGCAGTACTTC
TRBD1	TRBJ2-7	TRBV29-1	-	13	CSVVRTGDYEQYF	TGCAGCGTTGTTCGGACAGGGGATTACGAGCAGTACTTC
-	TRBJ1-2	TRBV29-1	many	12	CSVENPPEGYTF	TGCAGCGTTGAAAATCCCCCTGAGGGCTACACCTTC
-	TRBJ1-5	TRBV19	many	12	CAAREGNQPQHF	TGTGCCGCTCGGGAAGGAAATCAGCCCCAGCATTTT
-	TRBJ1-1	TRBV12-3/TRBV12-4	many	11	CASAPGTEAFF	TGTGCCAGCGCTCCGGGTACTGAAGCTTTCTTT
TRBD1	TRBJ2-1	TRBV7-2	-	16	CASSLAPGPGGFEQFF	TGTGCCAGCAGCTTAGCTCCGGGCCCAGGGGGATTTGAGCAGTTCTTC
-	TRBJ1-5	TRBV28	-	17	CASSLLMGVVSNQPQHF	TGTGCCAGCAGTTTATTAATGGGGGTTGTGAGCAATCAGCCCCAGCATTTT
-	TRBJ2-7	TRBV4-3	-	12	CASSQGQDCLYF	TGCGCCAGCAGCCAAGGCCAGGACTGCCTGTACTTC
-	TRBJ2-7	TRBV20-1	many	11	CSAPTDYEQYF	TGCAGTGCGCCGACAGACTACGAGCAGTACTTC
TRBD1	TRBJ2-1	TRBV28	few	16	CASSWRTGSYYNEQFF	TGTGCCAGCAGTTGGAGGACAGGATCTTACTACAATGAGCAGTTCTTC
TRBD1	TRBJ1-6	TRBV13	-	13	CASSLEKTGALHF	TGTGCCAGCAGCTTAGAAAAAACAGGGGCCCTCCACTTT
TRBD2	TRBJ2-7	TRBV12-3/TRBV12-4	-	15	CASSESGGGGGEQYF	TGTGCCAGCAGCGAAAGCGGGGGCGGTGGCGGCGAGCAGTACTTC
-	TRBJ1-5	TRBV7-9	-	14	CASSYTHSNQPQHF	TGTGCCAGCAGCTACACCCATAGCAATCAGCCCCAGCATTTT
-	TRBJ2-2	TRBV7-3	many	14	CASSPTIITGELFF	TGTGCCAGCAGCCCTACCATCATCACCGGGGAGCTGTTTTTT
-	TRBJ2-7	TRBV20-1	-	18	CSASRAVVKVWDAYEQYF	TGCAGTGCTAGTCGAGCAGTTGTAAAGGTTTGGGACGCCTACGAGCAGTACTTC